Reported below is one TCR beta chain. The antigen is undetermined. These data originate in a study of cytomegalovirus exposure and HLA in healthy donors. Overall study findings and caveats: TRBV6-2, TRBV6-3 and some other V segments were excluded as indistinguishable. Previously analyzed data showed that most TCR beta V segments were productive at a frequency of about 90% or about 30%.

Germline CDR1 SGHVS, CDR2 FNYEAQ. V was clipped by 7 bases and J by 0 bases; unmatched bases: 17. The CDR3 has 20 amino acids. Both 60 Vbeta primers and 13 Jbeta primers went into the PCR. Assay used: immunoSEQ multiplex PCR; TCRdb lists only in-frame clones, some missing. The sample has about 110,000 clones, less than 80% seen once. This receptor was obtained from a man between 60 and 75 years old in good health and CMV-seronegative. Specimen: PBMCs. The chain is built from TRBV7-6 and TRBJ2-6; 8 nucleotides line up with TRBD2. CDR3 protein: CASTSRGGGGTNSGANVLTF. In DNA, the CDR3 is TGTGCCAGCACCTCCCGGGGGGGCGGCGGGACAAACTCTGGGGCCAACGTCCTGACTTTC.